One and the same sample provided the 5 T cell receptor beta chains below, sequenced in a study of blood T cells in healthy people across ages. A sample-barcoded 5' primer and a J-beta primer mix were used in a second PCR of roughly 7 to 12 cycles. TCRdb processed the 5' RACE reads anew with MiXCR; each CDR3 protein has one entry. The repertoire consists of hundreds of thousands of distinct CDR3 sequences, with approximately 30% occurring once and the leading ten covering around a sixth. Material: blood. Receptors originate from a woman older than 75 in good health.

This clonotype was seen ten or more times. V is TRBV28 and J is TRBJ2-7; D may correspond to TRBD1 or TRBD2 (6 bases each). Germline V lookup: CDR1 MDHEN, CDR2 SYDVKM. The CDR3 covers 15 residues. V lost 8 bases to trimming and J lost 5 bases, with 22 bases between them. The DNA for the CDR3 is TGTGCCAGCCAACTAGTAGGGGGGTTTGACGACGAGCAGTACTTC. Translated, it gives CASQLVGGFDDEQYF.

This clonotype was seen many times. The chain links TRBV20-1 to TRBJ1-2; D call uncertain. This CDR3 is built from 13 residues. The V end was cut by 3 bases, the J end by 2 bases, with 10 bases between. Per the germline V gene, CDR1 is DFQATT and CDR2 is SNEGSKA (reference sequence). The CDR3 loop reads CSARREGNYGYTF. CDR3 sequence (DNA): TGCAGTGCTAGGAGGGAGGGAAACTATGGCTACACCTTC.

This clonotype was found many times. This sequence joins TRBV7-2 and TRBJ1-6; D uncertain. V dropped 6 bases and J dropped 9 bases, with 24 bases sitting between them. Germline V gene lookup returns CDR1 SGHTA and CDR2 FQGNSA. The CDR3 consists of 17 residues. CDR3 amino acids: CASSYVLAGVEGSPLHF. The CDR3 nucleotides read TGTGCCAGCAGTTATGTCCTAGCCGGGGTAGAAGGTTCACCCCTCCACTTT.

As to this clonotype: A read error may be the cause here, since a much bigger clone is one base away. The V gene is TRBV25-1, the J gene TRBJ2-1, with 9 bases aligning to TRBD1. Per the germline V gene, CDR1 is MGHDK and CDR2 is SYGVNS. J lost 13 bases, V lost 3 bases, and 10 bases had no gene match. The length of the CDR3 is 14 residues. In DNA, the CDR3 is TGTGCCAGCAGTGATGACAGGGGGAAAGAGACCCAGTTCTTC. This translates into CASSDDRGKETQFF.

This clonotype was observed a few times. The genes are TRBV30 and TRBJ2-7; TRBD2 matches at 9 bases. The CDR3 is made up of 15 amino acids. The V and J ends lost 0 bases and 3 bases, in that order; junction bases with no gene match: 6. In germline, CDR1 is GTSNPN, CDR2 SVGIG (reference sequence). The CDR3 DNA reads TGTGCCTGGAGTGTTGGTGGTAGCGGGGGCTACGAGCAGTACTTC. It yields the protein CAWSVGGSGGYEQYF.